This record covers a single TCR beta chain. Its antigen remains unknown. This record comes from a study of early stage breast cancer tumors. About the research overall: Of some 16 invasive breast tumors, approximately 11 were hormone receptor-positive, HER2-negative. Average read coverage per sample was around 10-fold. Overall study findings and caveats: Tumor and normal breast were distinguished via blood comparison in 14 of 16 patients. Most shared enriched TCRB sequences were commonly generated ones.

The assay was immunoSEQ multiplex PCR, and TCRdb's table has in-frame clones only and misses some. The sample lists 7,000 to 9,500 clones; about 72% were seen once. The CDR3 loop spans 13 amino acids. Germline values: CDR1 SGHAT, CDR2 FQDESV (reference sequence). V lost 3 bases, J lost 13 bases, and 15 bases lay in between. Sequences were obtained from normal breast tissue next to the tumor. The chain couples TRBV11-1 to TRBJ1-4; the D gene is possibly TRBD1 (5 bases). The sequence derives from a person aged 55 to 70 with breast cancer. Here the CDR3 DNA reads TGTGCCAGCAGCTTCGCATCAGGGTTCGGACTGTTTTTT. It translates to CASSFASGFGLFF.